This TCR beta chain stems from a study of T cell repertoires in cytomegalovirus infection. Study summary: CMV epitopes that were recently identified and HLA-C-restricted were used alongside well-studied HLA-B-restricted ones. Public TCR beta signatures marked donors with CMV infection and the matching HLA. Study-wide findings and caveats: Across the ex vivo response, the dominant clonotypes were HLA-C-restricted CMV-specific TCR beta clonotypes. People with CMV and the relevant HLA were identified by cumulative public TCR beta family frequency.

Regarding this clonotype: The antigen remains undetermined.

TCRdb re-called the reads with MiXCR, one entry per CDR3 protein. The table shows 450,000 to 600,000 distinct CDR3 sequences, with about two fifths occurring only once. V lost 7 bases and J lost 6, with 16 bases in between. Germline CDR1 is MNHEY and CDR2 is SVGEGT. The CDR3 length is 14 residues. The sequence came from a human donor in good health (CMV status not recorded). Some clones in this sample may be carry-over from other donors' samples. The sample was cultured PBMCs, taken from culture after CMV antigen stimulation. The chain employs TRBV6-2 or TRBV6-3 and TRBJ2-4; the D is unclear. DNA for the CDR3: TGTGCCAGCACCAAAAGCAATCACAGAAACATTCAGTACTTC. Translation: CASTKSNHRNIQYF.